The rows below give T cell receptor beta chains drawn from one sample of a study of blood T cell repertoires in COVID-19. TCRdb's table, derived via immunoSEQ multiplex PCR, lists solely in-frame clones and lacks some. Of about 39,000 clones listed, roughly 87% are singletons. Sequences were obtained from peripheral blood. The receptors were gathered from a man aged 60-69 years with acute or convalescent COVID-19. The CDR3 runs from the conserved cysteine through the conserved F or W. The D gene is left open where the match is weak. The size entry is marked missing in some rows and otherwise reads once, few, many or a size class.

V	J	D	size	CDR3	DNA
TRBV5-1	TRBJ2-1	TRBD2	-	CASLGTSGNNEQFF	TGCGCCAGTCTCGGGACTAGCGGGAACAATGAGCAGTTCTTC
TRBV7-2	TRBJ2-6	-	-	CASSLWASGANVLTF	TGTGCCAGCAGCTTATGGGCCTCTGGGGCCAACGTCCTGACTTTC
TRBV30	TRBJ1-2	-	-	CAWSAGVYGYTF	TGTGCCTGGAGTGCGGGGGTCTATGGCTACACCTTC
TRBV6-1	TRBJ2-3	-	-	CASSGFYGSGADTQYF	TGTGCCAGCAGTGGGTTCTACGGGAGTGGGGCAGATACGCAGTATTTT
TRBV7-2	TRBJ1-5	-	-	CASSLGDRQPQHF	TGTGCCAGCAGCTTAGGAGACAGGCAGCCCCAGCATTTT
TRBV12-3/TRBV12-4	TRBJ2-1	TRBD2	-	CASSPGLAGGQFF	TGTGCCAGCAGTCCTGGACTAGCGGGGGGGCAGTTCTTC
TRBV11-2	TRBJ2-1	-	-	CASSNIRDTRGEQFF	TGTGCCAGCAGCAATATCCGGGACACTCGAGGTGAGCAGTTCTTC
TRBV24-1	TRBJ2-1	TRBD2	-	CATSDPELGGRGYNEQFF	TGTGCCACCAGTGATCCCGAGCTGGGGGGGAGAGGCTACAATGAGCAGTTCTTC
TRBV25-1	TRBJ1-6	-	-	CASSDNYNSPLHF	TGTGCCAGCAGTGACAACTATAATTCACCCCTCCACTTT
TRBV3-1/TRBV3-2	TRBJ1-2	TRBD1	-	CASSEPQGGFGYTF	TGTGCCAGCAGCGAACCTCAGGGGGGCTTTGGCTACACCTTC
TRBV24-1	TRBJ2-1	TRBD1	-	CATSDKTGGARVGNEQFF	TGTGCCACCAGTGATAAGACAGGGGGCGCCCGGGTGGGCAATGAGCAGTTCTTC
TRBV7-2	TRBJ1-6	TRBD1	-	CASSLAGTANSPLHF	TGTGCCAGCAGCTTAGCCGGGACAGCTAATTCACCCCTCCACTTT
TRBV5-1	TRBJ2-3	TRBD1	once	CASSSTTTGTGGITDTQYF	TGCGCCAGCAGCTCCACGACTACCGGGACAGGGGGTATCACAGATACGCAGTATTTT
TRBV28	TRBJ1-1	-	-	CASSLQTNTEAFF	TGTGCCAGCAGTCTACAGACGAACACTGAAGCTTTCTTT
TRBV7-2	TRBJ1-2	-	few	CASSSTKLTGSTRYGYTF	TGTGCCAGCAGCAGTACTAAGCTGACGGGTTCGACGCGCTATGGCTACACCTTC
TRBV28	TRBJ1-2	-	-	CASSSTGQGGYTF	TGTGCCAGCAGTTCTACAGGTCAGGGTGGCTACACCTTC
TRBV24-1	TRBJ1-1	-	-	CATSKGQDTEAFF	TGTGCCACCAGTAAGGGGCAGGACACTGAAGCTTTCTTT
TRBV19	TRBJ1-1	-	-	CASSLTSYTEAFF	TGTGCCAGTAGTCTGACTAGTTACACTGAAGCTTTCTTT
TRBV2	TRBJ1-6	-	-	CASSWQVRSPLHF	TGTGCCAGCAGTTGGCAGGTTCGTTCACCCCTCCACTTT
TRBV14	TRBJ2-7	-	-	CASSQEQALNEQYF	TGTGCCAGCAGCCAAGAACAGGCACTTAACGAGCAGTACTTC
TRBV15	TRBJ1-5	-	-	CATSPELARGNQPQHF	TGTGCCACCAGCCCCGAATTAGCGAGGGGGAATCAGCCCCAGCATTTT
TRBV28	TRBJ1-5	TRBD1	-	CASSATGTGGGVQPQHF	TGTGCCAGCAGTGCTACCGGGACAGGAGGCGGAGTACAGCCCCAGCATTTT
TRBV19	TRBJ1-1	-	few	CASTVDEGVGTEAFF	TGTGCCAGTACCGTGGATGAGGGGGTGGGAACTGAAGCTTTCTTT
TRBV20-1	TRBJ1-1	-	-	CSARSGTKAFF	TGCAGTGCTAGATCCGGGACTAAAGCTTTCTTT
TRBV14	TRBJ2-1	TRBD2	once	CASSPPSGRAYYNEQFF	TGTGCCAGCAGCCCCCCTAGCGGGAGGGCCTACTACAATGAGCAGTTCTTC
TRBV19	TRBJ1-2	-	few	CASSLLSYGYTF	TGTGCCAGTAGTCTCCTGAGTTATGGCTACACCTTC
TRBV7-9	TRBJ1-4	-	-	CASTRTANEKLFF	TGTGCCAGCACTCGGACAGCGAATGAAAAACTGTTTTTT
TRBV2	TRBJ2-3	-	-	CASSEVPVSTDTQYF	TGTGCCAGCAGTGAAGTGCCAGTAAGCACAGATACGCAGTATTTT
TRBV14	TRBJ1-2	-	-	CASSQVGAGGYTF	TGTGCCAGCAGCCAAGTCGGGGCGGGGGGCTACACCTTC
TRBV4-1	TRBJ2-7	TRBD1	-	CASSQYTSRGPNEQYF	TGCGCCAGCAGCCAATACACGAGCAGGGGGCCCAACGAGCAGTACTTC
TRBV19	TRBJ2-2	TRBD1	-	CASSIARTGISSGELFF	TGTGCCAGTAGTATAGCTAGGACAGGGATTAGTAGCGGGGAGCTGTTTTTT
TRBV18	TRBJ1-2	-	-	CASSPGQTQTYGYTF	TGTGCCAGCTCACCGGGGCAGACCCAGACGTATGGCTACACCTTC
TRBV9	TRBJ2-5	TRBD1	-	CASSPTGQGRQETQYF	TGTGCCAGCAGCCCCACAGGACAGGGGCGTCAAGAGACCCAGTACTTC
TRBV6-4	TRBJ1-1	-	-	CASSAQMNTEAFF	TGTGCCAGCAGTGCACAGATGAACACTGAAGCTTTCTTT
TRBV10-1	TRBJ2-7	TRBD2	-	CASSAGLAGSGYEQYF	TGCGCCAGCAGTGCGGGACTAGCGGGATCAGGATACGAGCAGTACTTC
TRBV5-4	TRBJ1-4	-	-	CASSGGGALFF	TGTGCCAGCAGCGGAGGAGGGGCTTTATTTTTT
TRBV15	TRBJ1-4	TRBD1	-	CATSRDRGDEKLFF	TGTGCCACCAGCAGAGACAGGGGGGATGAAAAACTGTTTTTT
TRBV6-5	TRBJ1-6	TRBD1	once	CASSYDGQGANSPLHF	TGTGCCAGCAGTTACGATGGACAGGGGGCCAATTCACCCCTCCACTTT
TRBV12-3/TRBV12-4	TRBJ1-1	-	-	CASSLQGTTEAFF	TGTGCCAGCAGTTTACAGGGGACCACTGAAGCTTTCTTT
TRBV7-9	TRBJ1-3	-	few	CASSKIGQRNTIYF	TGTGCCAGCAGCAAAATCGGACAGCGAAACACCATATATTTT